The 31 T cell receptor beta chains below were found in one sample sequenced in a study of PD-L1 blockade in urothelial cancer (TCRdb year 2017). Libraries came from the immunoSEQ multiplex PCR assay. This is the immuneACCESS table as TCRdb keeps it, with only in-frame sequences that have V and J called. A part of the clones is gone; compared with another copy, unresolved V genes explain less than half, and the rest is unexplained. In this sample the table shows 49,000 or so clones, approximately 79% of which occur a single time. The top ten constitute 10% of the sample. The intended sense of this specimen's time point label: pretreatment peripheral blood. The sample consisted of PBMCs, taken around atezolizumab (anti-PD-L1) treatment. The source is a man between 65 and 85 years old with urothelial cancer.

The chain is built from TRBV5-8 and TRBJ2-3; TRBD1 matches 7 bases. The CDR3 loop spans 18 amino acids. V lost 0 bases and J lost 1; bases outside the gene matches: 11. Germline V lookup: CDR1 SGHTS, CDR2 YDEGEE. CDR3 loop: CASSLVGRGKEGTDTQYF. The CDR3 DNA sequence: TGTGCCAGCAGCTTGGTGGGCAGGGGGAAAGAGGGCACAGATACGCAGTATTTT. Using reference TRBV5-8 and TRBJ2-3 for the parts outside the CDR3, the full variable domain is EAGVTQSPTHLIKTRGQQATLRCSPISGHTSVYWYQQALGLGLQFLLWYDEGEERNRGNFPPRFSGRQFPNYSSELNVNALELEDSALYLCASSLVGRGKEGTDTQYFGPGTRLTVL.

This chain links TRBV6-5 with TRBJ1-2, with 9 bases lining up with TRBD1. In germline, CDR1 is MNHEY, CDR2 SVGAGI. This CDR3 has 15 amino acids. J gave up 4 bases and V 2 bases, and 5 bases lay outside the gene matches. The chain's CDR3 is CASSYGTQGAYGYTF. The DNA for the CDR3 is TGTGCCAGCAGTTACGGGACACAGGGGGCCTATGGCTACACCTTC.

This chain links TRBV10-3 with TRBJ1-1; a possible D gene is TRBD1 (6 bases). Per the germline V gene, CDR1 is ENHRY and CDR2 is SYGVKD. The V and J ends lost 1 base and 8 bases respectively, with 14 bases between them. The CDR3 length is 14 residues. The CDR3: CAISEFGAQGEAFF. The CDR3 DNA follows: TGTGCCATCAGTGAGTTTGGGGCCCAGGGGGAAGCTTTCTTT.

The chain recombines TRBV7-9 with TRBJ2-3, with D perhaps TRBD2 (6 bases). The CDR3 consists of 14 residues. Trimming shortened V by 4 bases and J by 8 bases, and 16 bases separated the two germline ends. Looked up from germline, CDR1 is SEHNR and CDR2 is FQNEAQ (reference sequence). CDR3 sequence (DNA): TGTGCCAGCAGCTCCGCCGGGGGTGGAGGTACGCAGTATTTT. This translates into CASSSAGGGGTQYF.

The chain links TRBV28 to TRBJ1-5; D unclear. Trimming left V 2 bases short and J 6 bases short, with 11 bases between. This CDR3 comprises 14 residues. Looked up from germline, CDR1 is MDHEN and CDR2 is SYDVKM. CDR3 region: CASSLASEGQPQHF. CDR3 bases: TGTGCCAGCAGTTTAGCTTCGGAGGGTCAGCCCCAGCATTTT.

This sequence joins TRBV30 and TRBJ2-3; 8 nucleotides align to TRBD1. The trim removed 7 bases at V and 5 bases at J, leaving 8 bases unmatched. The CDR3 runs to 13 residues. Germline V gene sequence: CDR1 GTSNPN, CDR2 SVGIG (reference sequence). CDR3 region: CASGGAVGDTQYF. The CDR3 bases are TGTGCCTCAGGGGGCGCGGTTGGAGATACGCAGTATTTT.

DNA of the CDR3: TGTGCCAGCAGTGAGGAGTCTAGGATAAGCGATGAGCAGTTCTTC. It translates to CASSEESRISDEQFF. J is TRBJ2-1 and V is TRBV2; no reliable D call. The V end lost 3 bases, the J end lost 8 bases, and 17 bases lay between the germline ends. There are 15 residues in the CDR3. Germline V CDR1 and CDR2: SNHLY, FYNNEI. The full variable domain, in which reference TRBV2 and TRBJ2-1 provide the parts outside the CDR3, is EPEVTQTPSHQVTQMGQEVILRCVPISNHLYFYWYRQILGQKVEFLVSFYNNEISEKSEIFDDQFSVERPDGSNFTLKIRSTKLEDSAMYFCASSEESRISDEQFFGPGTRLTVL.

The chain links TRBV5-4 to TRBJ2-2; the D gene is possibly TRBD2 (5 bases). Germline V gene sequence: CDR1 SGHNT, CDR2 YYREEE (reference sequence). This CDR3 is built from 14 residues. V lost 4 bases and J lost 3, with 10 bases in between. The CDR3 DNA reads TGTGCCAGCAGCCAGCGGAGTGACACCGGGGAGCTGTTTTTT. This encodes CASSQRSDTGELFF. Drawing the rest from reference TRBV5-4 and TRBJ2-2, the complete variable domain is ETGVTQSPTHLIKTRGQQVTLRCSSQSGHNTVSWYQQALGQGPQFIFQYYREEENGRGNFPPRFSGLQFPNYSSELNVNALELDDSALYLCASSQRSDTGELFFGEGSRLTVL.

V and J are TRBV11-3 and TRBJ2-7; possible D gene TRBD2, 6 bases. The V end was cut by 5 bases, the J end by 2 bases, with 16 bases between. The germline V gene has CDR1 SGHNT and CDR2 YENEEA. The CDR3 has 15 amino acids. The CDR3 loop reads CASSPHGGITYEQYF. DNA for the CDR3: TGTGCCAGCAGCCCTCACGGGGGTATTACCTACGAGCAGTACTTC. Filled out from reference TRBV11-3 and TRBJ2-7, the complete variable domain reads EAGVVQSPRYKIIEKKQPVAFWCNPISGHNTLYWYLQNLGQGPELLIRYENEEAVDDSQLPKDRFSAERLKGVDSTLKIQPAELGDSAVYLCASSPHGGITYEQYFGPGTRLTVT.

CDR3: CASSPGTAASYGYTF. CDR3 bases: TGTGCCAGTAGCCCCGGGACAGCCGCTAGCTATGGCTACACCTTC. J is TRBJ1-2 and V is TRBV19, with TRBD1 matching over 7 bases. CDR1 is LNHDA, CDR2 SQIVND, per germline (reference sequence). V shed 6 bases and J 4 bases; nucleotides not matched to a gene: 11. This CDR3 contains 15 residues.

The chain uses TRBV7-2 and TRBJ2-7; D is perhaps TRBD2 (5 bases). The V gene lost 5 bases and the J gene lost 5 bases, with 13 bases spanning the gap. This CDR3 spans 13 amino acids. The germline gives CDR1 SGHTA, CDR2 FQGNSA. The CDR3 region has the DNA TGTGCCAGCAGCCCTTTCGGGATGAACGAGCAGTACTTC. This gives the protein CASSPFGMNEQYF.

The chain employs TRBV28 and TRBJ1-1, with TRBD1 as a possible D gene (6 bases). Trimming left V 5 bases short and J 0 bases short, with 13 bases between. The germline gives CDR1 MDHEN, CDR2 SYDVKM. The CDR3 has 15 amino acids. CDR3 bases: TGTGCCAGCAGTCTCCCACAGGGCTTGAACACTGAAGCTTTCTTT. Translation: CASSLPQGLNTEAFF.

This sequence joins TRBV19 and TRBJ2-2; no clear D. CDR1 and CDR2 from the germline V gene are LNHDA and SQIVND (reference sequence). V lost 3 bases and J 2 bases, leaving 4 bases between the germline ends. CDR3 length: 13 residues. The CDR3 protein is CASSIPNTGELFF. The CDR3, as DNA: TGTGCCAGTAGTATTCCAAACACCGGGGAGCTGTTTTTT.

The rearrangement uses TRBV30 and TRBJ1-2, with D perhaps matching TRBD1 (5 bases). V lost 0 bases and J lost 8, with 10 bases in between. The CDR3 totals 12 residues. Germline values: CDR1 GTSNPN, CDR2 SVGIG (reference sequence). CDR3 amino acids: CAWSVWQGGYTF. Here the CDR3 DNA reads TGTGCCTGGAGTGTTTGGCAGGGCGGCTACACCTTC. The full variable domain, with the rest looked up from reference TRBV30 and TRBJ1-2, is SQTIHQWPATLVQPVGSPLSLECTVEGTSNPNLYWYRQAAGRGLQLLFYSVGIGQISSEVPQNLSASRPQDRQFILSSKKLLLSDSGFYLCAWSVWQGGYTFGSGTRLTVV.

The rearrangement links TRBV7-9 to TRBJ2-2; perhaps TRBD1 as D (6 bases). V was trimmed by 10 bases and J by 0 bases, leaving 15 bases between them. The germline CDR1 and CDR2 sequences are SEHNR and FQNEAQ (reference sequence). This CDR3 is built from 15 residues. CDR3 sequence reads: CANQYWTANTGELFF. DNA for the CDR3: TGTGCCAACCAGTACTGGACAGCGAACACCGGGGAGCTGTTTTTT.

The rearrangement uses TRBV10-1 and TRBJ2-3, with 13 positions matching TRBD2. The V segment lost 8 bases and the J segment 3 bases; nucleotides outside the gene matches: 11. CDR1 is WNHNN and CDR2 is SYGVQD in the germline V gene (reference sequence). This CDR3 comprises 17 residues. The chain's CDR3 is CASQRGLAGVWTDTQYF. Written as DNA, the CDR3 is TGCGCCAGCCAGCGAGGACTAGCGGGAGTCTGGACAGATACGCAGTATTTT.

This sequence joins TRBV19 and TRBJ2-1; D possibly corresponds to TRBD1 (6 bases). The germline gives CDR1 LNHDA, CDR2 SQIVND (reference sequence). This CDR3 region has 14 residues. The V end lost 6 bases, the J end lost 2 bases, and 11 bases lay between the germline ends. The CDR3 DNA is TGTGCCAGTAGAAAGGGGGTCACCTACAATGAGCAGTTCTTC. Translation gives CASRKGVTYNEQFF.

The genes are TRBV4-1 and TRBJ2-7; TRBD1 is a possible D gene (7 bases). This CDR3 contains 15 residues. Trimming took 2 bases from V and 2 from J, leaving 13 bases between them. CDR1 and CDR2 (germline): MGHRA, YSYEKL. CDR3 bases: TGCGCCAGCAGCCAATACGGGGGACAGACCTACGAGCAGTACTTC. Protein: CASSQYGGQTYEQYF.

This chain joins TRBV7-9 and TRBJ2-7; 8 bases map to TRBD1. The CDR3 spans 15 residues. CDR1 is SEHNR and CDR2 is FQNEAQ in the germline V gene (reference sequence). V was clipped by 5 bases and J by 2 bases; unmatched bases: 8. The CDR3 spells CASSPRQGRPYEQYF. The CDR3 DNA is TGTGCCAGCAGCCCACGACAGGGGCGACCCTACGAGCAGTACTTC.

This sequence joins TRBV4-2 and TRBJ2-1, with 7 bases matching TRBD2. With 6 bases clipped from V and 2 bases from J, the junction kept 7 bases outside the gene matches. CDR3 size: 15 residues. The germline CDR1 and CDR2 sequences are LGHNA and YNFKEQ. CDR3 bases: TGTGCCAGCAGTACTCAGCGGGGTCCCTACAATGAGCAGTTCTTC. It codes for CASSTQRGPYNEQFF.

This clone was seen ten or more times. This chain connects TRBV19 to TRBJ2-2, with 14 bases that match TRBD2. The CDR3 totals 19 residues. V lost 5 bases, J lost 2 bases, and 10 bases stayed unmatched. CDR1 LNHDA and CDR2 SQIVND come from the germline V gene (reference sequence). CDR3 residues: CASSAGLAGGQLNTGELFF. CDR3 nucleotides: TGTGCCAGTAGTGCAGGACTAGCGGGAGGACAACTAAACACCGGGGAGCTGTTTTTT. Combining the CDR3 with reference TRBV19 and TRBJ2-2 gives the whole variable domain DGGITQSPKYLFRKEGQNVTLSCEQNLNHDAMYWYRQDPGQGLRLIYYSQIVNDFQKGDIAEGYSVSREKKESFPLTVTSAQKNPTAFYLCASSAGLAGGQLNTGELFFGEGSRLTVL.

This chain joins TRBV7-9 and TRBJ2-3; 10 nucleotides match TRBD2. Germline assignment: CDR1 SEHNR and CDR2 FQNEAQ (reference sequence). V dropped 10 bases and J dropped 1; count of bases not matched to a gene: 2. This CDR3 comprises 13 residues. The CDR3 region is CANGLAGTDTQYF. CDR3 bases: TGTGCCAACGGACTAGCGGGCACAGATACGCAGTATTTT.

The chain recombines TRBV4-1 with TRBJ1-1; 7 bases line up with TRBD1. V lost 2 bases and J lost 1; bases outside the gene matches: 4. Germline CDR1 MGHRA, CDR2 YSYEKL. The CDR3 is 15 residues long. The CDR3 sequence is CASSQPGQRNTEAFF. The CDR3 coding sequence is TGCGCCAGCAGCCAACCGGGACAGAGGAACACTGAAGCTTTCTTT.

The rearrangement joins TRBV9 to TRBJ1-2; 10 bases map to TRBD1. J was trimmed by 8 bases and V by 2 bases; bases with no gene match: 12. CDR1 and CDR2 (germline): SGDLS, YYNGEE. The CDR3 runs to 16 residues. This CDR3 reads CASSVSDRGNQEGYTF. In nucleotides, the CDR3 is TGTGCCAGCAGCGTCTCGGACAGGGGGAACCAAGAAGGCTACACCTTC.

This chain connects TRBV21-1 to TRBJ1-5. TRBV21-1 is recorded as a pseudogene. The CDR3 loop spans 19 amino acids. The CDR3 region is CASSKCRGRGGMGNQPQHF. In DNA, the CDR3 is TGTGCCAGCAGCAAATGCCGTGGCCGGGGAGGAATGGGCAATCAGCCCCAGCATTTT.

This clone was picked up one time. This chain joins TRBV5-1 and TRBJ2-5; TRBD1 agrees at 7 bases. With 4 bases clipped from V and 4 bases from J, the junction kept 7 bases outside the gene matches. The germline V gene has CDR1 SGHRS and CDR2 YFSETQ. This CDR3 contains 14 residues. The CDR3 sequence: CASSLTGYGETQYF. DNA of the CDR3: TGCGCCAGCAGCCTGACAGGGTACGGAGAGACCCAGTACTTC.

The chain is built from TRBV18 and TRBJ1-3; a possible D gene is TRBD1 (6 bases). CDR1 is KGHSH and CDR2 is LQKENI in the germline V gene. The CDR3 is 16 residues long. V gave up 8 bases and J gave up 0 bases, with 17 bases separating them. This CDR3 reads CASTLRQDHSGNTIYF. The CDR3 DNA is TGTGCCAGCACTCTTAGACAGGACCACTCTGGAAACACCATATATTTT.

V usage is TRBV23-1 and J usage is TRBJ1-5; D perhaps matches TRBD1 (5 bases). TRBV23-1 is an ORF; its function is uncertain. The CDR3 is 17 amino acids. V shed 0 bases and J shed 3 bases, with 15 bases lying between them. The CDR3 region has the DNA TGCGCCAGCAGTCAATCGGGGGGACTTCGCACCAATCAGCCCCAGCATTTT. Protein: CASSQSGGLRTNQPQHF.

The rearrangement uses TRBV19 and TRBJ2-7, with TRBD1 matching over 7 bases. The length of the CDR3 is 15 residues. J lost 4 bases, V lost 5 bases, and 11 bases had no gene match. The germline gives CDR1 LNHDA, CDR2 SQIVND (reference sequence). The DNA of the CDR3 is TGTGCCAGTAGTCTCAGGGGGTCCGAGTTTTACGAGCAGTACTTC. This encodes CASSLRGSEFYEQYF. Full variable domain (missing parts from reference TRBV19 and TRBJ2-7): DGGITQSPKYLFRKEGQNVTLSCEQNLNHDAMYWYRQDPGQGLRLIYYSQIVNDFQKGDIAEGYSVSREKKESFPLTVTSAQKNPTAFYLCASSLRGSEFYEQYFGPGTRLTVT.

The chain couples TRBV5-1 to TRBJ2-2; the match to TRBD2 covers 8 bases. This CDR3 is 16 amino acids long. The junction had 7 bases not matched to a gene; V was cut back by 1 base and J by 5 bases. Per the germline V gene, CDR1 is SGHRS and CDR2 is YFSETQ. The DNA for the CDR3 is TGCGCCAGCAGCTTGACGGGGGGGGCGGAAACCGGGGAGCTGTTTTTT. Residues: CASSLTGGAETGELFF.

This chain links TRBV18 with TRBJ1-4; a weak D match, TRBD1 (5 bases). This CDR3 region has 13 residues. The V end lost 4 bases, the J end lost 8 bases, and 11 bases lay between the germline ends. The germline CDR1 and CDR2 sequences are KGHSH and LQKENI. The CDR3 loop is CASSRSDSEKLFF. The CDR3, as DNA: TGTGCCAGCTCACGTTCTGACAGCGAAAAACTGTTTTTT.